This section outlines one T cell receptor (beta chain) sequence together with its context. The data were taken from a study of blood T cell repertoires in COVID-19. Overall study: The United States, Italy and Spain were the sources of the acute and convalescent COVID-19 samples. PBMCs, B-cell-depleted T cells, or T cells were the source of the cDNA or gDNA that made up the material.

Sequencing was performed with immunoSEQ multiplex PCR; in TCRdb, only in-frame clones are kept and a portion is missing. The sample holds fewer than 300,000 clones, 87% seen once. This TCR was sampled from a woman aged 40 to 50 who had recovered from COVID-19. Specimen: peripheral blood.

The CDR3 DNA sequence: TGTGCCACCAGCAGAGGGGGAGTTTCTGCCGCCCACGAGCAGTACTTC. As protein: CATSRGGVSAAHEQYF. The chain recombines TRBV15 with TRBJ2-7; the D gene is possibly TRBD2 (5 bases). The ends were cut back, 1 base at V and 5 bases at J, with 18 bases in the middle. The CDR3 is made up of 16 amino acids. Germline CDR1 reads LNHNV; CDR2 reads YYDKDF (reference sequence).